The source of this TCR beta chain is a study of blood T cell repertoires in COVID-19. Study information: Sites across the United States, Italy and Spain contributed samples from acute and convalescent COVID-19. The analysed material was cDNA or gDNA that came from T cells, B-cell-depleted T cells, or PBMCs.

Comment on this clone: The sample holds other DNA sequences that translate to the same CDR3.

As processed by the authors: Reference gene primer amplification gave estimated nucleated cell counts. Method: immunoSEQ multiplex PCR; TCRdb's copy keeps in-frame clones and lacks some. The DNA gave D and trimming, while V, J and clone size come from that table. This table has about 160,000 clones, 89% appearing once. This sequence originates from a man aged 60 to 75 with acute or convalescent COVID-19. Sequencing used peripheral blood.

The CDR3, as DNA: TGTGCCAGCAGCGGAGGGGGGGGTAGCAATCAGCCCCAGCATTTT. Amino acid sequence: CASSGGGGSNQPQHF. V and J are TRBV9 and TRBJ1-5; possible D gene TRBD1, 6 bases. V was shortened by 3 bases and J by 0 bases, with 10 bases between the two germline ends. The CDR3 is 15 amino acids. The germline V gene has CDR1 SGDLS and CDR2 YYNGEE. Full variable domain (remainder filled in from reference TRBV9 and TRBJ1-5): DSGVTQTPKHLITATGQRVTLRCSPRSGDLSVYWYQQSLDQGLQFLIQYYNGEERAKGNILERFSAQQFPDLHSELNLSSLELGDSALYFCASSGGGGSNQPQHFGDGTRLSIL.